This TCR beta chain was documented in a study of PD-L1 blockade in urothelial cancer. Overall study: The study started patients on atezolizumab in about 2014, giving 1,200 mg intravenously every 3 weeks.

Synthetic analogs of TCR templates were spiked into every PCR. Profiled with immunoSEQ multiplex PCR; TCRdb holds only in-frame clones, not every one. This table has tens of thousands of clones, roughly 84% appearing once. Each patient supplied 1 to 8 pretreatment and on-treatment samples. Germline V gene lookup returns CDR1 SNHLY and CDR2 FYNNEI. V dropped 9 bases and J dropped 7 bases, with 9 bases sitting between them. The CDR3 spans 11 residues. General study points: Tumor-associated clones in the blood of durable-benefit patients grew more at 3 weeks.

Regarding this clone: What it recognizes is unknown.

This TCR was recovered from a man between 65 and 85 years old with urothelial cancer. Here the sequenced sample was PBMCs, taken around atezolizumab (anti-PD-L1) treatment. This rearrangement joins TRBV2 to TRBJ2-2; the D gene is possibly TRBD1 (6 bases). The CDR3 spells CASRTDGELFF. The CDR3 DNA reads as TGTGCCAGTCGGACAGACGGGGAGCTGTTTTTT.